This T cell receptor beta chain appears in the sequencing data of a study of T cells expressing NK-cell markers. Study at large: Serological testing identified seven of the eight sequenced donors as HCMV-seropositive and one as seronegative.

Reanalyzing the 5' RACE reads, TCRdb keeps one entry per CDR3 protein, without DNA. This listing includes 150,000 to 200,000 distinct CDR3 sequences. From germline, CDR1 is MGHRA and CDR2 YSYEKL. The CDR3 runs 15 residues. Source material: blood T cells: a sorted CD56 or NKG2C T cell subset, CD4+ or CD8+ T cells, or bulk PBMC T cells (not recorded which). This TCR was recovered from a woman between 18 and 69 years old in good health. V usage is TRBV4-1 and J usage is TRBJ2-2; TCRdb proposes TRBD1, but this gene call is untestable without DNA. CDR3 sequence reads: CASSQPGTDTGELFF.